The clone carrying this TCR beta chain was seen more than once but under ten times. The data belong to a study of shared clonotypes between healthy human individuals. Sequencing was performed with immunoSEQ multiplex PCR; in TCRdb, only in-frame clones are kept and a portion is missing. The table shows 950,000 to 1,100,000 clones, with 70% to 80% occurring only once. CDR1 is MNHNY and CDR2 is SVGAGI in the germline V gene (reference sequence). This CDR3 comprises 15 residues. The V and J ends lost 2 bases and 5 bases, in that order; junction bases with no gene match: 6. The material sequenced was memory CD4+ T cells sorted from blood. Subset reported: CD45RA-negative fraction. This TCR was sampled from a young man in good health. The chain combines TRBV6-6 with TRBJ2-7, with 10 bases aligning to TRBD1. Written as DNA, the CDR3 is TGTGCCAGCAGTTACGGACAGGGGGGGAGTAACGAGCAGTACTTC. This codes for CASSYGQGGSNEQYF.